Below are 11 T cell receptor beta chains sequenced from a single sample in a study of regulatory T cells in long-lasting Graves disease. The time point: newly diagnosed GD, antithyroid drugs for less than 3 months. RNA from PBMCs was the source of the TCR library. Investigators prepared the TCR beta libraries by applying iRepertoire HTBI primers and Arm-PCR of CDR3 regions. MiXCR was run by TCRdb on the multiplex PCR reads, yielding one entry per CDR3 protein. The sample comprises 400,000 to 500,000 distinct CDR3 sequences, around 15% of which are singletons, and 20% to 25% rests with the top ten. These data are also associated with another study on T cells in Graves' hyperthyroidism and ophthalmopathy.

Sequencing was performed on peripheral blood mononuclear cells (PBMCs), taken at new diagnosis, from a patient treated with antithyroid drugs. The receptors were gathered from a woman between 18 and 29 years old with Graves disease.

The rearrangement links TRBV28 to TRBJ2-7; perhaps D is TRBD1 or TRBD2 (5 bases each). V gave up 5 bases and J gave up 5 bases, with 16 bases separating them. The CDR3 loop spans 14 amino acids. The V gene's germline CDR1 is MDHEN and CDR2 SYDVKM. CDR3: CASSASGTIHEQYF. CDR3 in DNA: TGTGCCAGCAGTGCATCCGGGACGATCCACGAGCAGTACTTC.

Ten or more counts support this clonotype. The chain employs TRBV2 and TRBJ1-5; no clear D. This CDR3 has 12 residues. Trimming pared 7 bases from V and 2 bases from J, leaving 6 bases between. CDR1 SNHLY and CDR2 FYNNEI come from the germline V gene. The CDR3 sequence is CASTVGNQPQHF. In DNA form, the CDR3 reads TGTGCCAGCACCGTAGGCAATCAGCCCCAGCATTTT.

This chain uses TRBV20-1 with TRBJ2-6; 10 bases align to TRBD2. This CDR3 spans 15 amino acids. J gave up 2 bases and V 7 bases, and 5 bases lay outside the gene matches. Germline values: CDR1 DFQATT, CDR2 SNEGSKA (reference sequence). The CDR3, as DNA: TGCAGTGTGCAGCGGGAGGGGACTGGGGCCAACGTCCTGACTTTC. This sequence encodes CSVQREGTGANVLTF.

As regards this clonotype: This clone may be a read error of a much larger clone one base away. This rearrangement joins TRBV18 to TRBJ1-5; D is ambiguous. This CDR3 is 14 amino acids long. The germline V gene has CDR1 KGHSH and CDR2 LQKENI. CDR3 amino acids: CPSSPKAANQPQHF. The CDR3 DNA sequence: TGTCCCAGCTCACCCAAGGCAGCCAATCAGCCCCAGCATTTT.

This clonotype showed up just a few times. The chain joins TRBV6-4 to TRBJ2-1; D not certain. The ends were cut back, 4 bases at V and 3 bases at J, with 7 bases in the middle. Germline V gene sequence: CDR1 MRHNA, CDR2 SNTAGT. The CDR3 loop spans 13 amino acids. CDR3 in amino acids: CASSATFYNEQFF. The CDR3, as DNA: TGTGCCAGCAGTGCAACCTTCTACAATGAGCAGTTCTTC.

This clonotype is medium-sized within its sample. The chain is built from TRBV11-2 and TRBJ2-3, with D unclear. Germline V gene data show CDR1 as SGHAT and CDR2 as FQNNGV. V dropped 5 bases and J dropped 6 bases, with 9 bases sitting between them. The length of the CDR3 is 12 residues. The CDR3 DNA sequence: TGTGCCAGCAGCCAAGACGGGGATACGCAGTATTTT. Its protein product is CASSQDGDTQYF.

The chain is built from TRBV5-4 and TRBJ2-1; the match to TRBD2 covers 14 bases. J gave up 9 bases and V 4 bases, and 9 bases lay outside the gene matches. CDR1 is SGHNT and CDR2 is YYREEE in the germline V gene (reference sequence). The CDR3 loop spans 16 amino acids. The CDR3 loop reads CASSPGTSGRGSEQFF. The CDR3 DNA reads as TGTGCCAGCAGCCCTGGGACTAGCGGGAGAGGTAGTGAGCAGTTCTTC.

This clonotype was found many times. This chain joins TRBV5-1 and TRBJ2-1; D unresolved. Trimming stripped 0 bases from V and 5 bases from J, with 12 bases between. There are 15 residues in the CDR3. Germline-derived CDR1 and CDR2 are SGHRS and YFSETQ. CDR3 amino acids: CASSLARSQNNEQFF. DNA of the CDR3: TGCGCCAGCAGCTTGGCACGTTCTCAAAACAATGAGCAGTTCTTC.

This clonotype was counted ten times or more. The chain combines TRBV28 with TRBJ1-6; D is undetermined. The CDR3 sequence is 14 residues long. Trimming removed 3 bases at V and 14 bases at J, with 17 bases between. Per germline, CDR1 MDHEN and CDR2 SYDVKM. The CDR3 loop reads CASSFSRLLKSLHF. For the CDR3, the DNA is TGTGCCAGCAGTTTCTCTAGGCTACTGAAGTCCCTCCACTTT.

The CDR3 reads CASSLPGLADNYEQYF. Written as DNA, the CDR3 is TGTGCCAGCAGTCTTCCGGGACTAGCGGATAACTACGAGCAGTACTTC. The V call is TRBV11-2, the J call TRBJ2-7; 11 bases agree with TRBD2. Trimming cost V 6 bases and J 3 bases; bases outside gene matches: 10. The germline V gene encodes CDR1 SGHAT and CDR2 FQNNGV. The CDR3 totals 16 residues.

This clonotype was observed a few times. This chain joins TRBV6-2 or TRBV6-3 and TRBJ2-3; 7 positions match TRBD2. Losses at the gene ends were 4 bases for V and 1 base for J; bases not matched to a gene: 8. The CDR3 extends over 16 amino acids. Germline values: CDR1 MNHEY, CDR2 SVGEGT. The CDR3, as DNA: TGTGCCAGCAGTTTGGGACCAGCGGGACGCACAGATACGCAGTATTTT. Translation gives CASSLGPAGRTDTQYF.